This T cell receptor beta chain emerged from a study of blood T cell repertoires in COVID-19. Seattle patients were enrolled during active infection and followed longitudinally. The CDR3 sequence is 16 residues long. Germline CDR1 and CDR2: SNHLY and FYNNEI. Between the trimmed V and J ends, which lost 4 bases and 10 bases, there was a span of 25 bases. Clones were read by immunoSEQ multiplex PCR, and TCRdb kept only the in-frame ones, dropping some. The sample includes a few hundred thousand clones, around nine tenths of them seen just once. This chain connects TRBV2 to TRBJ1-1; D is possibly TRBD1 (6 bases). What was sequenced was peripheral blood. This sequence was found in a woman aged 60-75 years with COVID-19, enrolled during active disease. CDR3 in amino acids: CASSARGGAPGLTAFF. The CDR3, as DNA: TGTGCCAGCAGTGCCCGAGGGGGGGCGCCCGGGTTAACAGCTTTCTTT. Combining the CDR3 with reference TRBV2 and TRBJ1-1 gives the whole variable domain EPEVTQTPSHQVTQMGQEVILRCVPISNHLYFYWYRQILGQKVEFLVSFYNNEISEKSEIFDDQFSVERPDGSNFTLKIRSTKLEDSAMYFCASSARGGAPGLTAFFGQGTRLTVV.